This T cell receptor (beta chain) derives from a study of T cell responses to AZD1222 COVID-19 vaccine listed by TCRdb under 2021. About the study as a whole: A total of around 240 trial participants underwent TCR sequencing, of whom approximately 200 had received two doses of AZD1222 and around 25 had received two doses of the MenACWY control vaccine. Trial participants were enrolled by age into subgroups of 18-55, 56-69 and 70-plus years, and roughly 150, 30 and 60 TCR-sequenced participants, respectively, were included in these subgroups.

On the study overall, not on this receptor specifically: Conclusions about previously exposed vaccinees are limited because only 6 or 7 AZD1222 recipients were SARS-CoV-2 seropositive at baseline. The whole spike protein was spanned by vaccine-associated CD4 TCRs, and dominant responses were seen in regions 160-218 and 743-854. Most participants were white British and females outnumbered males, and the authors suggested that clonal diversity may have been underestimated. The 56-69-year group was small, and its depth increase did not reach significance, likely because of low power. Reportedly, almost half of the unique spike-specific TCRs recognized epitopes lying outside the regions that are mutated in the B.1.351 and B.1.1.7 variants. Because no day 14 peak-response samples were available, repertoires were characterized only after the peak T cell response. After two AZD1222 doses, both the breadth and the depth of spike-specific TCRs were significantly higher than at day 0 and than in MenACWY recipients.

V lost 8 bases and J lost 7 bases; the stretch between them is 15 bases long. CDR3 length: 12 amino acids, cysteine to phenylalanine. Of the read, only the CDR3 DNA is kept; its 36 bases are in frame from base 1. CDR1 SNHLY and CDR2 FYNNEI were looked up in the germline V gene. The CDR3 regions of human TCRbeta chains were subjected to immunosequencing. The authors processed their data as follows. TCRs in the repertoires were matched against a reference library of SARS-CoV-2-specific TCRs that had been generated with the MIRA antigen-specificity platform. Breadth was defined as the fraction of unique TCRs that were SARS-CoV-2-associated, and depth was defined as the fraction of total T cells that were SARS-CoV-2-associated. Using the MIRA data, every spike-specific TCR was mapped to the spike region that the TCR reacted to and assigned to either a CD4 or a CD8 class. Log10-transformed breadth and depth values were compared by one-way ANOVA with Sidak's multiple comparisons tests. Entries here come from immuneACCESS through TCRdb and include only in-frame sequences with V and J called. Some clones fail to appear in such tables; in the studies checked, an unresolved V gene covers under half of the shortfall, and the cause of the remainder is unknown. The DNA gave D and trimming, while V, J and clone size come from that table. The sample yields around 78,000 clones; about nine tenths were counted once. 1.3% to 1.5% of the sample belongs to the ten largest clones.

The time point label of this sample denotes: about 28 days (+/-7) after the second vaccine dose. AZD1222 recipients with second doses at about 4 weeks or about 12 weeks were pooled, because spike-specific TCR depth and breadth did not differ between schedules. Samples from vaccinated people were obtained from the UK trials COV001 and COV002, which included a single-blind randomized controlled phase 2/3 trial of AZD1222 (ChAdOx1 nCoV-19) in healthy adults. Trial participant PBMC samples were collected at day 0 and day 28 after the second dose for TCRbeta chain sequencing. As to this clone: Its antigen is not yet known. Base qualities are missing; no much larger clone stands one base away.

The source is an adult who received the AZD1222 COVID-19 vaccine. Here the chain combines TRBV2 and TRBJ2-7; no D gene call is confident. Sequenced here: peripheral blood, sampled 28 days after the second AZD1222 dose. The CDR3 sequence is CASGTDLGEQYF. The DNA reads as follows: TGTGCCAGCGGAACGGACCTGGGGGAGCAGTACTTC.